The TCR beta chain described here comes from a study of blood T cell repertoires in COVID-19 (dated by TCRdb to about 2020). Background on the whole study: Samples from collaborators originated in the United States, Italy and Spain and spanned both the acute and convalescent phases of COVID-19. Nearly every sample came with metadata listing a de-identified subject ID, COVID-19 status, age in years and sex. Subjects who had been exposed to COVID-19, were actively infected with it, or had recovered from it provided the deeply sampled blood TCRbeta repertoires that made up the dataset. HLA class I and class II types, where available, came from metadata supplied by the sample provider rather than from assay-based typing. Samples came from the ongoing ImmuneRACE study (first 160 participants) plus 1,254 subjects from 6 global collaborators. The repertoires were released in a freely available public database meant as a resource for research on the immune response to SARS-CoV-2. The prospective study material was composed of cDNA or gDNA derived from T cells, B-cell-depleted T cells, or PBMCs.

The germline V gene gives CDR1 as KGHSH and CDR2 as LQKENI. There are 13 amino acids in the CDR3, from cysteine to phenylalanine inclusive. The kept DNA is CDR3 alone, 39 bases in frame from the first base. Between the V and J ends, shortened by 3 bases and 5 bases respectively, the junction contains 10 bases. General conclusions and limits of the study: The amount of clinical and demographic metadata varied by source and participant and was provided uncurated.

Samples from volunteer blood donors who had recovered from COVID-19 were contributed by a second Seattle source. Whole blood was collected in K2EDTA tubes by collaborating institutions according to the institutions' own protocols. Collaborator samples were shipped for TCRbeta analysis as frozen whole blood, isolated PBMCs, or DNA extracted from either sample type. TCRbeta CDR3 regions were amplified from genomic DNA using the immunoSEQ Assay, a bias-controlled multiplex PCR. In the paper's pipeline: The number of nucleated cells in each sample was estimated by amplification of reference gene primers within the assay. To quantify the absolute abundance of each unique TCRbeta CDR3 rearrangement, sequence reads were collapsed and filtered. For each sample, productive Simpson clonality was calculated by taking the square root of Simpson's diversity index across productive rearrangements. What TCRdb holds here is the immuneACCESS table cut down to in-frame rearrangements. Part of the clones is not present; checked against another copy, under half of the missing clones reflect an unresolved V gene, and the others are unexplained. That table gives V, J and clone size, and the DNA gave D and trimming. In this sample the table shows fewer than 150,000 clones, roughly 83% of which occur a single time. The ten largest clones add up to under 15% of the sample.

As concerns this clone: Its antigen target is currently unknown. Base qualities are not provided; no much larger clone lies one nucleotide away.

The source is a woman aged 25 to 39 who had recovered from COVID-19. Material for sequencing was peripheral blood. This chain joins TRBV18 to TRBJ1-2, with no confidently assigned D gene. The CDR3 region: CASSPEGRYGYTF. The nucleotides read TGTGCCAGCTCACCTGAGGGTCGGTATGGCTACACCTTC. With the rest looked up from the reference TRBV18 and TRBJ1-2 genes rather than sequenced, the full variable domain is NAGVMQNPRHLVRRRGQEARLRCSPMKGHSHVYWYRQLPEEGLKFMVYLQKENIIDESGMPKERFSAEFPKEGPSILRIQQVVRGDSAAYFCASSPEGRYGYTFGSGTRLTVV.